This T cell receptor beta chain derives from a study of OX40 agonist ivuxolimab in advanced cancers. Study-wide context: An agonistic anti-OX40 (CD134) antibody, ivuxolimab, was used to treat the patients.

CDR3 length equals 17 residues. Germline assignment: CDR1 KGHSH and CDR2 LQKENI. V gave up 0 bases and J gave up 2 bases; unmatched junction bases: 7. Blood got drawn at baseline, again on cycle 4 day 1, and then on cycle 7 day 1. Sequenced by immunoSEQ multiplex PCR; TCRdb stores in-frame clones only, minus some. The repertoire consists of 52,000 or so clones, with around four fifths occurring once and the leading ten covering over 2.5%. A word on this clone: Its antigen is unidentified.

Study results and limitations: Low clonal expansion, among the lowest seen, marked partial responders at 0.1-3.0 mg/kg. Antigen specificity of clonally expanded peripheral T cells was not established.

The sample consisted of CD4+ or CD8+ T cells sorted from blood, taken in a trial of the OX40 agonist ivuxolimab. The V gene is TRBV18, the J gene TRBJ2-5; 9 nucleotides align to TRBD2. The receptor's source is an adult with an advanced solid tumor such as melanoma, head and neck, liver or kidney cancer. The CDR3 is CASSPPNARGGQETQYF. CDR3 sequence (DNA): TGTGCCAGCTCACCACCGAATGCGCGGGGGGGACAAGAGACCCAGTACTTC.